The 14 T cell receptor beta chains in this list originate from one sample, sequenced in a study of cytomegalovirus exposure and HLA in healthy donors. The PCR contained 60 Vbeta and 13 Jbeta primers. Assay: immunoSEQ multiplex PCR; the TCRdb copy retains only in-frame clones and omits some. The sample lists just over 150,000 clones, 82% occurring once. Sequencing input: PBMCs. All receptors come from a woman in her forties or fifties in good health and CMV-seropositive.

This rearrangement joins TRBV5-1 to TRBJ2-5; 7 bases are shared with TRBD2. TRBJ2-7 explains the end of the DNA better; the J call may be wrong. The CDR3 extends over 15 amino acids. Germline V CDR1 and CDR2: SGHRS, YFSETQ. CDR3: CASSLGGTTFYEQYF. The CDR3 bases are TGCGCCAGCAGCTTGGGGGGGACTACCTTTTACGAGCAGTACTTC.

This chain connects TRBV7-9 to TRBJ2-3, with a tentative D call TRBD2 (7 bases). Germline CDR1 is SEHNR and CDR2 is FQNEAQ (reference sequence). V was cut by 6 bases and J by 5 bases, with 18 bases left in between. This CDR3 comprises 15 residues. CDR3 protein: CASSLRGAEKDTQYF. The CDR3 nucleotides read TGTGCCAGCAGTCTTCGGGGGGCCGAGAAAGATACGCAGTATTTT.

The chain is built from TRBV5-6 and TRBJ2-7, with a tentative D call TRBD1 (5 bases). CDR1 and CDR2 from the germline V gene are SGHDT and YYEEEE. The CDR3 has 14 amino acids. With 1 base removed from V and 2 bases from J, the gap between germline ends came to 10 bases. The CDR3 reads CASSLFRQPYEQYF. The CDR3 DNA reads as TGTGCCAGCAGCTTGTTTAGACAGCCCTACGAGCAGTACTTC.

V and J are TRBV7-2 and TRBJ1-4; a possible D gene is TRBD1 (5 bases). Germline CDR1 SGHTA, CDR2 FQGNSA. V dropped 1 base and J dropped 2 bases, with 11 bases sitting between them. The CDR3 consists of 16 residues. CDR3 nucleotide sequence: TGTGCCAGCAGCTTAGGGCAGACAGCTACTAATGAAAAACTGTTTTTT. Protein sequence: CASSLGQTATNEKLFF. Full variable domain (remainder filled in from reference TRBV7-2 and TRBJ1-4): GAGVSQSPSNKVTEKGKDVELRCDPISGHTALYWYRQSLGQGLEFLIYFQGNSAPDKSGLPSDRFSAERTGGSVSTLTIQRTQQEDSAVYLCASSLGQTATNEKLFFGSGTQLSVL.

The gene calls are TRBV27 and TRBJ2-3, with 9 bases fitting TRBD1. The CDR3 is 15 amino acids. Germline loops: CDR1 MNHEY, CDR2 SMNVEV (reference sequence). The J segment lost 4 bases and the V segment lost 5 bases, leaving 7 bases of the junction unmatched. The CDR3 DNA sequence: TGTGCCAGCAGTCCCTGGGACAGGGCGGCAGATACGCAGTATTTT. This sequence encodes CASSPWDRAADTQYF.

J is TRBJ2-7 and V is TRBV5-4, with 8 bases lining up with TRBD1. The CDR3 spans 17 residues. Trimming removed 1 base from V and 5 bases from J; junction bases left unmatched: 14. Germline assignment: CDR1 SGHNT and CDR2 YYREEE (reference sequence). The CDR3 nucleotides read TGTGCCAGCAGCTTGTCGTTCTCGGACAGGGTAGTCCACGAGCAGTACTTC. It encodes CASSLSFSDRVVHEQYF.

The CDR3 sequence is CASSQGTGTYEQYF. The CDR3 DNA reads as TGTGCCAGCAGCCAAGGGACAGGGACCTACGAGCAGTACTTC. The chain carries TRBV4-2 and TRBJ2-7; 8 bases fit TRBD1. With 1 base clipped from V and 2 bases from J, the junction kept 1 base outside the gene matches. Looked up from germline, CDR1 is LGHNA and CDR2 is YNFKEQ. The CDR3 is made up of 14 amino acids.

This clone was picked up one time. CDR3 in DNA: TGCAGCGTTGACCGACAGACGAACACTGAAGCTTTCTTT. Its protein product is CSVDRQTNTEAFF. The V and J genes are TRBV29-1 and TRBJ1-1, with a weak D call TRBD1 (5 bases). Germline V gene data show CDR1 as SQVTM and CDR2 as ANQGSEA. This CDR3 has 13 amino acids. V shed 3 bases and J shed 1 base, with 9 bases lying between them.

The chain uses TRBV5-6 and TRBJ2-1, with 11 positions matching TRBD1. The trim removed 3 bases at V and 4 bases at J, leaving 6 bases unmatched. The germline gives CDR1 SGHDT, CDR2 YYEEEE. The CDR3 has 16 residues. CDR3 amino acids: CASSWGGQGEYNEQFF. CDR3 nucleotides: TGTGCCAGCAGCTGGGGGGGACAGGGGGAGTACAATGAGCAGTTCTTC.

This clone was counted only a few times. This chain joins TRBV7-8 and TRBJ2-2, with TRBD2 matching 9 bases. V trimming: 1 base; J trimming: 5 bases; junction bases outside the gene matches: 2. This CDR3 has 15 amino acids. CDR1 SGHVS and CDR2 FQNEAQ come from the germline V gene. The CDR3, as DNA: TGTGCCAGCAGCTTAGGCGGGGGGGCGACCGGGGAGCTGTTTTTT. This encodes CASSLGGGATGELFF.

This clone turned up a few times. The chain is built from TRBV6-5 and TRBJ1-1, with a possible D match to TRBD1 (6 bases). Germline V CDR1 and CDR2: MNHEY, SVGAGI. This CDR3 spans 14 amino acids. Trimming took 5 bases from V and 4 from J, leaving 14 bases between them. CDR3 DNA sequence: TGTGCCAGCAGTAGTCTTAGGGGGGGCACTGAAGCTTTCTTT. Protein: CASSSLRGGTEAFF.

This clone has just one count. This CDR3 reads CASSDWLNSPLHF. DNA of the CDR3: TGTGCCAGCAGTGACTGGCTTAATTCACCCCTCCACTTT. The chain uses TRBV6-1 and TRBJ1-6; D gene ambiguous. From germline, CDR1 is MNHNS and CDR2 SASEGT. V gave up 3 bases and J gave up 6 bases, with 6 bases separating them. The CDR3 length is 13 residues.

The chain is built from TRBV4-3 and TRBJ2-3, with 8 bases fitting TRBD2. Germline V gives CDR1 LGHNA, CDR2 YSLEER. This CDR3 is 16 amino acids long. J was trimmed by 2 bases and V by 0 bases; bases with no gene match: 4. CDR3 sequence reads: CASSQDGSGATDTQYF. CDR3 DNA: TGCGCCAGCAGCCAAGATGGTAGCGGGGCCACAGATACGCAGTATTTT.

The rearrangement links TRBV7-2 to TRBJ2-7; D not certain. Germline V gene data show CDR1 as SGHTA and CDR2 as FQGNSA. V was pared by 4 bases and J by 9 bases, with 19 bases between. The CDR3 has 14 residues. CDR3: CASSYTTRSGGQYF. In nucleotides, the CDR3 is TGTGCCAGCAGCTATACCACAAGGTCGGGTGGGCAGTACTTC.